This entry concerns a single T cell receptor (beta chain). This sample stems from a study of blood T cell repertoires in COVID-19. Study as a whole: Donors in the United States, Italy and Spain gave samples during acute or convalescent COVID-19.

This CDR3 is built from 16 residues. V dropped 6 bases and J dropped 1; count of bases not matched to a gene: 7. In germline, CDR1 is ENHRY, CDR2 SYGVKD. Study processing details: Using reference gene primer amplification, nucleated cell counts were estimated. Sequencing used immunoSEQ multiplex PCR; TCRdb keeps in-frame clones, though not all of them. The V and J calls and the clone size are those of that table, but D and trimming were determined from the DNA. The data hold roughly 66,000 clones, with more than 65% observed a single time. The V call is TRBV10-3, the J call TRBJ2-2; 8 nucleotides align to TRBD2. Sequenced sample: peripheral blood. The origin of this receptor is a woman aged 55-69 years with acute or convalescent COVID-19. The CDR3 sequence: CAISQIAGMNTGELFF. DNA for the CDR3: TGTGCCATCAGCCAAATAGCGGGGATGAACACCGGGGAGCTGTTTTTT.